The clone carrying this T cell receptor beta chain has more than one count but fewer than ten. The target antigen is unknown. This PCR relied on a set of 60 Vbeta primers and 13 Jbeta primers. Sequenced by immunoSEQ multiplex PCR; TCRdb stores in-frame clones only, minus some. Among about 160,000 clones listed, roughly 85% were seen once. This record belongs to a study of cytomegalovirus exposure and HLA in healthy donors. CDR3 length: 15 amino acids. The germline V gene encodes CDR1 SGHAT and CDR2 FQNNGV. V gave up 3 bases and J gave up 4 bases, with 12 bases separating them. General study results and limits: The majority of TCR sequences were rare, yet some public TCRs appeared in many donors. TRBV6-2, TRBV6-3 and other indistinguishable V segments were excluded.

The origin of this receptor is a boy younger than 10 in good health and CMV-seronegative. The sequencing input was PBMCs. The chain joins TRBV11-2 to TRBJ2-2, with D maybe TRBD1 (5 bases). Here the CDR3 DNA reads TGTGCCAGCAGCTTCTGGGGCCAATTCACCGGGGAGCTGTTTTTT. This sequence encodes CASSFWGQFTGELFF.